This T cell receptor (beta chain) was sequenced for a study of shared clonotypes between healthy human individuals. The V gene's germline CDR1 is MDHEN and CDR2 SYDVKM. The CDR3 extends over 15 amino acids. V lost 6 bases, J lost 1 base, and 15 bases lay in between. On sorted subsets, replicate PCRs used 150 to 250 ng DNA, or roughly 30,000 T cell genomes. TCRdb keeps only in-frame clones here, not all; method: immunoSEQ multiplex PCR. The sample lists roughly 680,000 clones; roughly two thirds were seen once. The clonotype comes from a woman in her 30s in good health. The V gene is TRBV28, the J gene TRBJ1-2, with D unclear. The specimen was memory CD4+ T cells sorted from blood. The sample's subset: CD45RA-negative fraction. CDR3 nucleotides: TGTGCCAGCAGGTTCTCTTCTACCCGTAACTATGGCTACACCTTC. This sequence encodes CASRFSSTRNYGYTF.